This record looks at one TCR beta chain sequence and its context. This clone was counted only a few times. Its antigen remains unidentified. No quality values exist for individual bases; no much larger clone is one base distant. TCR CDR3 regions were amplified from genomic DNA by multiplex PCR using the deep immunoSEQ assay. Extracted genomic DNA from each cell subset was distributed evenly across all wells of several immunoSEQ 96-well plates, and each plate was treated as a replicate. For sorted subsets, 150 to 250 ng genomic DNA, equal to some 30,000 T cell genomes, was loaded into each replicate PCR. The purified libraries were quantified using a Qubit 3.0 fluorometer, sized with a Bioanalyzer 2100, and then quantified again using the KAPA Library Quantification kit. Each immunoSEQ 96-well plate was sequenced on its own single-read 150-cycle Illumina NextSeq 550 flow cell. Turning to the authors' computational methods: Because the immunoSEQ output included only junctional sequences and no quality scores, the filtering could not be the same as the filtering used for full-length reads. To assign V/J genes and CDR3, sequences were annotated against IMGT germline references using PyIR, a Python wrapper for IgBLAST v1.9. Reads with weak V/J assignments (E-value above 1e-6), missing CDR3, stop codons, out-of-frame junctions, or ambiguous translated residues were removed. V3J clonotypes were defined as sequences sharing the same inferred V gene, J gene, and CDR3 amino acid sequence. To compute the percentage overlap between repertoires, the number of shared unique clonotypes was divided by the size of the smaller repertoire. Three approaches were used to assess repertoire richness: RTK rarefaction, the Chao1 estimator, and Recon v2.1 estimates of unobserved clonotypes. For all TCRbeta clonotypes obtained by the gDNA method from four donors, generation probabilities were computed with OLGA. Held by TCRdb, this immuneACCESS table contains in-frame sequences only and omits some clones. Under half of the omission traces to an unresolved V gene where checked; the cause of the rest is unknown. The DNA gave D and trimming, while V, J and clone size come from that table. The sample data list about 870,000 clones, and 80% to 95% of these were observed just once. Of the sample, approximately 25% is held by the ten largest clones.

CD8 naive samples were obtained by positive selection for CCR7 among CD45RO-negative cells, yielding a CD45RA+CCR7+ population from which TemRA cells were excluded. Healthy HIV-negative adults with no recently reported acute infections or vaccinations were included as donors. Only Caucasian adults living in Nashville, Tennessee, USA were represented among the donors. After blood collection by leukapheresis, PBMCs were isolated using Ficoll-Histopaque density gradient centrifugation and then cryopreserved in the vapor phase of liquid nitrogen. Purity and quantity of every magnetically sorted T cell population were checked by analytical flow cytometry. Each sorted fraction had its genomic DNA isolated and then quantified by UV absorbance on a Nanodrop 2000c. This entry belongs to a study of shared clonotypes between healthy human individuals (dated by TCRdb to the early 2020s). Turning to the overall study: A couple of women and three men aged 18 to 49 years were included in the cohort. Per donor, leukapheresis produced somewhere between about 0.9 and 10 billion PBMCs. For each donor, three plates each were used for CD4 naive and CD4 memory, two plates were used for CD8 naive, and one plate was used for CD8 memory. Blood TCR repertoires of five healthy adults were deeply sequenced to estimate repertoire size and the extent of clonotype sharing between individuals. Different laboratories and diverse techniques were used to prepare libraries and sequence TCR repertoires, to increase sequencing depth and limit assay-specific biases.

The paper's findings and limits, for the study overall: Compared with non-shared clonotypes, clonotypes shared by all four sorted-subset donors had higher generation probabilities. Larger estimated clonotype richness was generally found for naive subsets than for memory subsets. The genetic and exposure-history diversity represented was limited by the small number of donors. Sampling was restricted to blood, and TCR repertoires in tissue are likely to differ from TCR repertoires in blood. Pairwise subsampling indicated that sequencing depth was expected to affect the degree of clonotype sharing among donors. Rarefaction of sorted-subset datasets indicated incomplete sequencing despite the large sequencing depth. Across several donors, around 5% of naive CD4, 3% to 3.5% of naive CD8, roughly 2.2% of memory CD4, and 0.4% of memory CD8 clonotypes were shared.

Sequencing was done on a sample of naive CD8+ T cells sorted from blood. The cell subset or site label corresponds to: CD45RA+CCR7+. This receptor was taken from a man aged 30-40 years in good health.

The nucleotides are TGTGCCAGCAGTGCAACAGACAGGAACTCCTACGAGCAGTACTTC. Protein translation: CASSATDRNSYEQYF. The V gene is TRBV25-1 and the J gene is TRBJ2-7; a weak D assignment points to TRBD1 (6 bases agree). The CDR3 spans 15 residues, from the cysteine through the phenylalanine. Only the CDR3 portion is preserved as DNA: 45 bases, with reading frame beginning at the first base. V drops 4 bases and J drops 0 bases, leaving 13 bases in between. The germline V gene encodes CDR1 MGHDK and CDR2 SYGVNS.